The 5 T cell receptor beta chains below were found in one sample sequenced in a study of type 1 regulatory T cells. These receptors have no known antigen. TCRdb re-called the reads with MiXCR, one entry per CDR3 protein. Of about 42,000 distinct CDR3 sequences listed, more than 9% are singletons. Sequencing was done on a sample of cultured non-Tr1 T cells, either the whole culture or a sorted T cell fraction (not recorded which). These receptor sequences come from a human donor in good health.

Ten or more counts support this clonotype. This chain uses TRBV9 with TRBJ2-7, with D possibly TRBD1 on 6 matching bases. The V gene's germline CDR1 is SGDLS and CDR2 YYNGEE. Between the trimmed V and J ends, which lost 4 bases and 4 bases, there was a span of 9 bases. CDR3 length equals 12 residues. Here the CDR3 reads CASSPTGYEQYF. The CDR3 DNA reads as TGTGCCAGCAGCCCGACAGGATACGAGCAGTACTTC.

Ten or more counts support this clonotype. J is TRBJ2-7 and V is TRBV14; D call uncertain. CDR3 length equals 12 residues. The ends were cut back, 4 bases at V and 0 bases at J, with 4 bases in the middle. CDR1 SGHDN and CDR2 FVKESK come from the germline V gene. CDR3 protein: CASSRHSYEQYF. CDR3 DNA sequence: TGTGCCAGCAGCCGACACTCCTACGAGCAGTACTTC.

This clonotype has at least ten counts. The V and J genes are TRBV20-1 and TRBJ1-3; D is unresolved. This CDR3 region has 14 residues. Germline CDR1 and CDR2: DFQATT and SNEGSKA (reference sequence). V was trimmed by 5 bases and J by 4 bases, leaving 15 bases between them. CDR3 bases: TGCAGTGCTTCTAGCGTGGGAGGAGGAAACACCATATATTTT. It encodes CSASSVGGGNTIYF.

This clonotype was seen ten or more times. The chain joins TRBV12-3 or TRBV12-4 to TRBJ1-2, with D possibly being TRBD1 (5 bases). The CDR3 runs to 14 residues. Trimming took off 6 bases at V and 4 bases at J, with 15 bases between the two ends. In nucleotides, the CDR3 is TGTGCCAGCAGAATTTCAGGGTTTAGCTATGGCTACACCTTC. Translation gives CASRISGFSYGYTF.

The chain has TRBV29-1 and TRBJ2-1; D uncertain. This CDR3 has 11 residues. The V gene's germline CDR1 is SQVTM and CDR2 ANQGSEA. V was pared by 7 bases and J by 6 bases, with 10 bases between. The CDR3 DNA follows: TGCAGCGCCGCCACCCGCAATGAGCAGTTCTTC. Translation: CSAATRNEQFF.